This paragraph covers one TCR beta chain sequence. The antigen is undetermined. This entry is derived from a study of T cell repertoires in cytomegalovirus infection. Study background: From public TCR beta signatures came an indication of both CMV infection and matching HLA type.

TCRdb ran MiXCR on the reads and lists one entry per CDR3 protein. The table includes 450,000 to 550,000 distinct CDR3 sequences, roughly 42% detected once. The CDR3 runs to 13 residues. CDR1 is MDHEN, CDR2 SYDVKM, per germline. Trimming stripped 8 bases from V and 3 bases from J, with 13 bases between. The TCR was taken from a human donor in good health (CMV status not recorded). Some clones in this sample may be carry-over from other donors' samples. The sample in question was cultured PBMCs, obtained from culture after CMV antigen stimulation. The J gene is TRBJ1-1, the V gene TRBV28; no definite D call. The CDR3 DNA reads TGTGCCAGCGGACCCCACCCCCACACTGAAGCTTTCTTT. Encoded protein: CASGPHPHTEAFF.